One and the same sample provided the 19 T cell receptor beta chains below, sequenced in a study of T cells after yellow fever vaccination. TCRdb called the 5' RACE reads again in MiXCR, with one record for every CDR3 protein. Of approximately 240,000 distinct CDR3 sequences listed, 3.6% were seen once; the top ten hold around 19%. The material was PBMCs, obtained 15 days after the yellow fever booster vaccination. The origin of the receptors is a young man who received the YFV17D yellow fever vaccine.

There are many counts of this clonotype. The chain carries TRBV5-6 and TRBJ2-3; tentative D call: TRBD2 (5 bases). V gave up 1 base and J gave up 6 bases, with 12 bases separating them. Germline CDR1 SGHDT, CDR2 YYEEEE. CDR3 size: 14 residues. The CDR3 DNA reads TGTGCCAGCAGCTTGTTCTTAGCGCCCGATACGCAGTATTTT. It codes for CASSLFLAPDTQYF.

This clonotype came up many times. Written as DNA, the CDR3 is TGTGCCCCTCAGGTATTAGGAACCTACGAGCAGTACGTC. Amino acid sequence: CAPQVLGTYEQYV. J is TRBJ2-7 and V is TRBV24-1; the D is unclear. The CDR3 totals 13 residues. The germline V gene encodes CDR1 KGHDR and CDR2 SFDVKD. Trimming removed 12 bases from V and 2 bases from J, with 16 bases in between.

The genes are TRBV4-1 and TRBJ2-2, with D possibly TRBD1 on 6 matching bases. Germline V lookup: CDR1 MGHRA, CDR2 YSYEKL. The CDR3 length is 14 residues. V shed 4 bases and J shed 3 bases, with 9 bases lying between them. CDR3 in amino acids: CASSPRGYTGELFF. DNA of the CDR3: TGCGCCAGCAGCCCCAGGGGATACACCGGGGAGCTGTTTTTT.

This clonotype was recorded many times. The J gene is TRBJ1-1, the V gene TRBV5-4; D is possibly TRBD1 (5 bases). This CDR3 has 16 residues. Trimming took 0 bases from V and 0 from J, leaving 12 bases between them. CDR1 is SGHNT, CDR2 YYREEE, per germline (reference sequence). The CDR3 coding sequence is TGTGCCAGCAGCTTGGGGGGGGGACGGATGAACACTGAAGCTTTCTTT. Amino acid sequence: CASSLGGGRMNTEAFF.

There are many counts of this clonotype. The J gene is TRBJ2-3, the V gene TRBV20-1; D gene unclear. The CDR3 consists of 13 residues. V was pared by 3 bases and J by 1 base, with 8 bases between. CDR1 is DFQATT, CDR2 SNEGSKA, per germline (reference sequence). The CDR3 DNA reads TGCAGTGCTAGCCCGGGCCGCACAGATACGCAGTATTTT. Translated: CSASPGRTDTQYF.

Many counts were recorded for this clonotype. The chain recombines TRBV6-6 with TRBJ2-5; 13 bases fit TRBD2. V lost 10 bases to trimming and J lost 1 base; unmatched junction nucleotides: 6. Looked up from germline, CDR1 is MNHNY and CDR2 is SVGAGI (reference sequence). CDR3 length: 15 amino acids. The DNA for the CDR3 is TGTGCCACTAGGGGGACTAGCGGGGTCCAAGAGACCCAGTACTTC. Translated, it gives CATRGTSGVQETQYF.

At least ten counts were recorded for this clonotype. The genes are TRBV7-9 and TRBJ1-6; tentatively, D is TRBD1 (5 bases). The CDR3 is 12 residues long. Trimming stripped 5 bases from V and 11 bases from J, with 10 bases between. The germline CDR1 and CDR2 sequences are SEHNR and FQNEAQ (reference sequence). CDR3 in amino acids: CASSPSGTPLHF. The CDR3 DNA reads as TGTGCCAGCAGCCCCTCAGGGACACCCCTCCACTTT.

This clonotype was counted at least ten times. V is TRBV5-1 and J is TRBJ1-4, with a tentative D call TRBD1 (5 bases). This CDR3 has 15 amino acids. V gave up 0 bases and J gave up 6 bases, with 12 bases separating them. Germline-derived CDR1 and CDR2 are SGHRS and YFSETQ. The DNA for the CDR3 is TGCGCCAGCAGCTTGGATGGCAGGGCAGATGAAAAACTGTTTTTT. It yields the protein CASSLDGRADEKLFF.

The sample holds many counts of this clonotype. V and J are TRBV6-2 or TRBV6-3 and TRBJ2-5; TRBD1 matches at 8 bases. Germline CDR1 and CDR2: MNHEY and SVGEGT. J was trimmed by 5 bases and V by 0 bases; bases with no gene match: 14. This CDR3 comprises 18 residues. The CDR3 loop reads CASSYSTVRRGPIETQYF. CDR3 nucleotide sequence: TGTGCCAGCAGTTACTCGACTGTTCGCAGGGGGCCGATTGAGACCCAGTACTTC.

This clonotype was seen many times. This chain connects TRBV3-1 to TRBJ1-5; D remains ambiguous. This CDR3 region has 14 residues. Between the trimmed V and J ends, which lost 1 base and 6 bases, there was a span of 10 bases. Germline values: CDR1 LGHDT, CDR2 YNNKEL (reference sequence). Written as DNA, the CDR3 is TGTGCCAGCAGCCAAGGACACCCGCTTCAGCCCCAGCATTTT. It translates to CASSQGHPLQPQHF. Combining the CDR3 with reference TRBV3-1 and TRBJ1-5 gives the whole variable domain DTAVSQTPKYLVTQMGNDKSIKCEQNLGHDTMYWYKQDSKKFLKIMFSYNNKELIINETVPNRFSPKSPDKAHLNLHINSLELGDSAVYFCASSQGHPLQPQHFGDGTRLSIL.

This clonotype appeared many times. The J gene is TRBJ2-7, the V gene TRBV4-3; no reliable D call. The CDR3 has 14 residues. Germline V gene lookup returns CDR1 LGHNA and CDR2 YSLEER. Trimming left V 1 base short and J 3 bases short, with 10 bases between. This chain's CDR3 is CASSQGVSFYEQYF. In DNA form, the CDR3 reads TGCGCCAGCAGCCAAGGTGTCAGCTTCTACGAGCAGTACTTC.

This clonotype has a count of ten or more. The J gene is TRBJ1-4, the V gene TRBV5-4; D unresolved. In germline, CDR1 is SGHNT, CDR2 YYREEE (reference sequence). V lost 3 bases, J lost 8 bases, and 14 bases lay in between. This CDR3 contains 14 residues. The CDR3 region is CASSSTLGTEKLFF. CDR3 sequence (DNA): TGTGCCAGCAGCTCGACACTCGGCACCGAAAAACTGTTTTTT.

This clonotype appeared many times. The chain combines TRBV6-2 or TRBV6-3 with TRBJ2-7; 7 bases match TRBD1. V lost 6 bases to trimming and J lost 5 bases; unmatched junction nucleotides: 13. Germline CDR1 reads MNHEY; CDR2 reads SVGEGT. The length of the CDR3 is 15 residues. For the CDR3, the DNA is TGTGCCAGCAGCACCTCTGACAGGGCATCCCACGAGCAGTACGTC. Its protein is CASSTSDRASHEQYV.

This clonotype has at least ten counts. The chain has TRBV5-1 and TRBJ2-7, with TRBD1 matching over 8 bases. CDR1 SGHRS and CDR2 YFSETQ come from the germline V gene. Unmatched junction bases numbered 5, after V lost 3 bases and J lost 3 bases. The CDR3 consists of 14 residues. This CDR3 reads CASSSGQGFYEQYF. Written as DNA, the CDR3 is TGCGCCAGCAGCTCCGGACAGGGTTTCTACGAGCAGTACTTC.

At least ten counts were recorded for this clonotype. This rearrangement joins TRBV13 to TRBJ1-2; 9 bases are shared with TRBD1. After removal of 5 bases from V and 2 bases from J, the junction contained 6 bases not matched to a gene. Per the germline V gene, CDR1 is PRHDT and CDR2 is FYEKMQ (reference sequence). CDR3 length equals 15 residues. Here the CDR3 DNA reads TGTGCCAGCAGCGCGGGACAGGGTGCGAACTATGGCTACACCTTC. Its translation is CASSAGQGANYGYTF.

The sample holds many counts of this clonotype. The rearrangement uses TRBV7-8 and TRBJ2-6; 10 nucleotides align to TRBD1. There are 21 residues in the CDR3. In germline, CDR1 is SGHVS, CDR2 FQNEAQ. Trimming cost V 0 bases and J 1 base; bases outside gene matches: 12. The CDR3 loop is CASSLARDRGYIGSGANVLTF. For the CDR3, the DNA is TGTGCCAGCAGCTTAGCTCGGGACAGGGGTTATATCGGGTCTGGGGCCAACGTCCTGACTTTC.

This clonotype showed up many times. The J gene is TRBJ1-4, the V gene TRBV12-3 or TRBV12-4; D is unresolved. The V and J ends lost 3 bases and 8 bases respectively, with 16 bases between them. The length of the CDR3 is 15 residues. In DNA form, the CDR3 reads TGTGCCAGCAGTTTGTCCGGACCCTCCTCAGAAAAACTGTTTTTT. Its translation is CASSLSGPSSEKLFF.

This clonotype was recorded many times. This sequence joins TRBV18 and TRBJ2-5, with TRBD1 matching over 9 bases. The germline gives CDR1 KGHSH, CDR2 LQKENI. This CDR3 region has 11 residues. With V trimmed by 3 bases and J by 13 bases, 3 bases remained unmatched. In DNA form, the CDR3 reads TGTGCCAGCTCACCCGGGACAGGGCTGTACTTC. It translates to CASSPGTGLYF. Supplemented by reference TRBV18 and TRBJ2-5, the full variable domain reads NAGVMQNPRHLVRRRGQEARLRCSPMKGHSHVYWYRQLPEEGLKFMVYLQKENIIDESGMPKERFSAEFPKEGPSILRIQQVVRGDSAAYFCASSPGTGLYFGPGTRLLVL.

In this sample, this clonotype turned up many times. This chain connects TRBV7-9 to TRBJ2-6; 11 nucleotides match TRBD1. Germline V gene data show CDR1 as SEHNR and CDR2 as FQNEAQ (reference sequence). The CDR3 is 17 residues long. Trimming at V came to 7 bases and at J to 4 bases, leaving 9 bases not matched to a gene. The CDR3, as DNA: TGTGCCAGCACCGGACAGGGGGCGGCCTCCGGGGCCAACGTCCTGACTTTC. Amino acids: CASTGQGAASGANVLTF.